Included here is one T cell receptor (beta chain) sequence, with context. The assay was immunoSEQ multiplex PCR, and TCRdb's table has in-frame clones only and misses some. The repertoire consists of about 170,000 clones, with about four fifths occurring once and the leading ten covering 12% to 15%. Trimming removed 4 bases from V and 5 bases from J; junction bases left unmatched: 11. Germline assignment: CDR1 LGHDT and CDR2 YNNKEL (reference sequence). CDR3 length equals 15 residues. The entry originates in a study of blood T cell repertoires in COVID-19. The chain couples TRBV3-1 (or the pseudogene TRBV3-2) to TRBJ2-7; 7 bases agree with TRBD2. The sequence was obtained from a man aged 18 to 29 with active or convalescent COVID-19. The sample consisted of peripheral blood. CDR3 sequence reads: CASSPLTSRGNEQYF. CDR3 DNA: TGTGCCAGCAGCCCTTTGACTAGCAGAGGGAACGAGCAGTACTTC.